This T cell receptor beta chain originates from a study of regulatory T cells in long-lasting Graves disease. Germline assignment: CDR1 MNHEY and CDR2 SVGAGI. The CDR3 covers 14 residues. V lost 4 bases and J 3 bases, leaving 10 bases between the germline ends. Through Arm-PCR of CDR3 regions and iRepertoire HTBI primers, TCR beta libraries were built. Authors' analysis steps: Gene usage covered approximately 65 TRBV and some 13 TRBJ segments. One entry per CDR3 protein results from TCRdb running MiXCR on the multiplex PCR reads. TCRdb, not the authors, supplied the V and J calls. The sample carries about 470,000 distinct CDR3 sequences, roughly 20% recorded once. Findings and caveats of the study: Favoring TRBV28, TRBJ1-2 and TRBJ2-5 was a feature seen in persistent disease. Peripheral blood was the sole material, not thyroid tissue.

This clonotype showed up many times. Its antigen remains unidentified. The time point denotes: persistent/refractory GD, antithyroid drugs over 5 years with positive TRAb. The TCR library was prepared using RNA isolated from PBMCs. This chain links TRBV6-5 with TRBJ1-5; D is perhaps TRBD1 (5 bases). The sequencing used peripheral blood mononuclear cells (PBMCs), collected when the disease was refractory, from a patient treated with antithyroid drugs. This TCR derives from a female donor with Graves disease. CDR3 amino acids: CASSSQGPNQPQHF. The CDR3 bases are TGTGCCAGCAGTTCGCAGGGCCCCAATCAGCCCCAGCATTTT.